The 26 T cell receptor beta chains presented below share a single source sample, sequenced in a study of blood T cell repertoires in COVID-19. Generated by immunoSEQ multiplex PCR, the TCRdb table keeps only in-frame clones and is missing some. This table holds around 150,000 clones, 70% to 90% found once. The sequencing sample was made of peripheral blood. All receptors derive from a man aged 60 to 69 with acute or convalescent COVID-19.

This clone has just one count. This chain links TRBV7-6 with TRBJ2-3; 10 bases are a match to TRBD1. Germline V CDR1 and CDR2: SGHVS, FNYEAQ. This CDR3 is 15 amino acids long. V gave up 6 bases and J gave up 3 bases; unmatched junction bases: 6. As DNA, the CDR3 is TGTGCCAGCAGTCTGACAGGGGGCTATACAGATACGCAGTATTTT. It translates to CASSLTGGYTDTQYF.

The chain has TRBV20-1 and TRBJ1-1; D gene ambiguous. With 0 bases removed from V and 11 bases from J, the gap between germline ends came to 10 bases. CDR1 DFQATT and CDR2 SNEGSKA come from the germline V gene (reference sequence). The CDR3 totals 11 residues. This CDR3 is CSARDATGAFF. The CDR3 DNA sequence: TGCAGTGCTAGAGACGCGACGGGGGCTTTCTTT.

In its sample, this clone was seen once. This rearrangement joins TRBV7-9 to TRBJ2-1; D may be TRBD1 (5 bases). Germline V CDR1 and CDR2: SEHNR, FQNEAQ (reference sequence). The ends were cut back, 2 bases at V and 1 base at J, with 6 bases in the middle. The CDR3 has 14 residues. The CDR3 sequence is CASSLSGSYNEQFF. The DNA for the CDR3 is TGTGCCAGCAGCTTATCAGGGTCCTACAATGAGCAGTTCTTC.

In this sample, this clone turned up once. The gene calls are TRBV6-2 or TRBV6-3 and TRBJ1-2, with D unclear. Germline V gives CDR1 MNHEY, CDR2 SVGEGT. The CDR3 spans 14 residues. Trimming took off 0 bases at V and 4 bases at J, with 9 bases between the two ends. The CDR3 DNA sequence: TGTGCCAGCAGTTACTCGACCAGAGGCTATGGCTACACCTTC. Amino acids: CASSYSTRGYGYTF.

This clone was counted a single time. This chain connects TRBV11-2 to TRBJ1-4, with TRBD1 as a possible D gene (6 bases). V shed 4 bases and J shed 0 bases, with 12 bases lying between them. The CDR3 consists of 16 residues. CDR1 and CDR2 from the germline V gene are SGHAT and FQNNGV. As DNA, the CDR3 is TGTGCCAGCAGCTCTGGTGACAGGCCAACTAATGAAAAACTGTTTTTT. It is translated as CASSSGDRPTNEKLFF.

The chain has TRBV29-1 and TRBJ2-5, with 9 nucleotides matching TRBD2. With V trimmed by 4 bases and J by 4 bases, 7 bases remained unmatched. The length of the CDR3 is 14 residues. Germline values: CDR1 SQVTM, CDR2 ANQGSEA. CDR3 sequence reads: CSVARGTSRETQYF. The DNA of the CDR3 is TGCAGCGTTGCCCGTGGGACTAGCAGAGAGACCCAGTACTTC.

The chain combines TRBV19 with TRBJ1-5; D unclear. Deletions cut 7 bases from V and 2 bases from J, with 15 bases between. CDR1 and CDR2 from the germline V gene are LNHDA and SQIVND (reference sequence). The CDR3 has 15 residues. This CDR3 is CASTMTSGGNQPQHF. The CDR3 DNA is TGTGCCAGTACCATGACAAGTGGCGGCAATCAGCCCCAGCATTTT.

The V call is TRBV9, the J call TRBJ2-7, with D maybe TRBD2 (7 bases). CDR1 SGDLS and CDR2 YYNGEE come from the germline V gene. The CDR3 sequence is 15 residues long. V lost 0 bases and J 3 bases, leaving 13 bases between the germline ends. The CDR3 here is CASSVVAGADYEQYF. DNA for the CDR3: TGTGCCAGCAGCGTAGTTGCGGGGGCCGACTACGAGCAGTACTTC.

This clone appeared once. The chain carries TRBV5-1 and TRBJ2-7; no definite D call. Per the germline V gene, CDR1 is SGHRS and CDR2 is YFSETQ. The V end was cut by 4 bases, the J end by 3 bases, with 11 bases between. The CDR3 consists of 13 residues. In nucleotides, the CDR3 is TGCGCCAGCAGCACCCCCAACGGCTACGAGCAGTACTTC. It is translated as CASSTPNGYEQYF.

The V gene is TRBV11-1, the J gene TRBJ1-6, with a weak D call TRBD1 (6 bases). V was trimmed by 5 bases and J by 5 bases, leaving 7 bases between them. Germline assignment: CDR1 SGHAT and CDR2 FQDESV (reference sequence). This CDR3 region has 13 residues. In nucleotides, the CDR3 is TGTGCCAGCAGCAGGACAGATAATTCACCCCTCCACTTT. Translating it yields CASSRTDNSPLHF.

This chain links TRBV5-1 with TRBJ2-2; 9 bases line up with TRBD1. The CDR3 loop spans 16 amino acids. The V gene's germline CDR1 is SGHRS and CDR2 YFSETQ. The J segment lost 6 bases and the V segment lost 4 bases, leaving 10 bases of the junction unmatched. CDR3 amino acids: CASSLTDRGYPGELFF. The DNA for the CDR3 is TGCGCCAGCAGCCTAACTGACAGGGGGTATCCCGGGGAGCTGTTTTTT.

This clone was counted a few times. This same CDR3 is encoded by further DNA sequences in the sample. The chain is built from TRBV20-1 and TRBJ1-2; 7 positions match TRBD1. The J segment lost 4 bases and the V segment lost 6 bases, leaving 2 bases of the junction unmatched. CDR3 length: 11 residues. Germline values: CDR1 DFQATT, CDR2 SNEGSKA (reference sequence). The CDR3 spells CSARDSYGYTF. CDR3 in DNA: TGCAGTGCCAGGGACAGCTATGGCTACACCTTC.

V and J are TRBV5-5 and TRBJ2-3; 11 nucleotides agree with TRBD2. J gave up 4 bases and V 5 bases, and 15 bases lay outside the gene matches. Germline V gene data show CDR1 as SGHKS and CDR2 as YYEKEE (reference sequence). There are 18 residues in the CDR3. This CDR3 reads CASSRPRGLAGGSDTQYF. The CDR3, as DNA: TGTGCCAGCAGTCGCCCTCGAGGGCTAGCGGGGGGTTCAGATACGCAGTATTTT.

The CDR3, as DNA: TGTGCCAGCAGCAATCTAAGACAGCCCCAGCATTTT. This gives the protein CASSNLRQPQHF. The rearrangement joins TRBV21-1 to TRBJ1-5. TRBV21-1 is tagged as a pseudogene. The CDR3 runs 12 residues.

The rearrangement links TRBV14 to TRBJ1-4, with D uncertain. Germline V gene data show CDR1 as SGHDN and CDR2 as FVKESK. Trimming pared 4 bases from V and 1 base from J, leaving 10 bases between. This CDR3 has 15 amino acids. CDR3 residues: CASSLTERTNEKLFF. As DNA, the CDR3 is TGTGCCAGCAGCCTAACGGAGAGAACTAATGAAAAACTGTTTTTT.

The chain has TRBV5-4 and TRBJ1-3, with 8 bases that match TRBD1. The germline V gene has CDR1 SGHNT and CDR2 YYREEE (reference sequence). With V trimmed by 0 bases and J by 0 bases, 2 bases remained unmatched. The CDR3 length is 16 residues. The CDR3 sequence is CASSLAGGASGNTIYF. The CDR3 nucleotides are TGTGCCAGCAGCTTGGCAGGGGGCGCCTCTGGAAACACCATATATTTT.

The chain has TRBV27 and TRBJ1-1, with D tentatively TRBD1 (5 bases). Germline V gives CDR1 MNHEY, CDR2 SMNVEV (reference sequence). The CDR3 is made up of 15 amino acids. V lost 0 bases and J 10 bases, leaving 18 bases between the germline ends. CDR3 region: CASSLSVGADRPAFF. The CDR3 region has the DNA TGTGCCAGCAGTTTATCGGTAGGGGCCGATCGTCCAGCTTTCTTT.

The rearrangement links TRBV30 to TRBJ1-3, with a weak D call TRBD1 (6 bases). The CDR3 runs to 17 residues. V lost 1 base, J lost 3 bases, and 19 bases lay in between. Germline V gene lookup returns CDR1 GTSNPN and CDR2 SVGIG (reference sequence). CDR3 sequence reads: CAWSAGTSRQSGNTIYF. CDR3 coding DNA: TGTGCCTGGAGTGCCGGGACAAGTCGCCAGAGTGGAAACACCATATATTTT.

CDR3 sequence (DNA): TGTGCCACCAGCAGAGGGGACAGGGGAGGCACAGATACGCAGTATTTT. Its protein is CATSRGDRGGTDTQYF. The chain has TRBV15 and TRBJ2-3; the match to TRBD1 covers 10 bases. The V gene end was trimmed by 1 base and the J gene end by 1 base; junction bases not matched to a gene: 2. Germline lookup yields CDR1 LNHNV and CDR2 YYDKDF (reference sequence). The CDR3 is made up of 16 amino acids.

This clone was seen just once. V and J are TRBV30 and TRBJ2-7; D uncertain. The germline CDR1 and CDR2 sequences are GTSNPN and SVGIG (reference sequence). V was pared by 1 base and J by 2 bases, with 9 bases between. This CDR3 has 13 amino acids. The CDR3 coding sequence is TGTGCCTGGAGTGCCAGTTACGCCTACGAGCAGTACTTC. Its protein is CAWSASYAYEQYF.

J is TRBJ2-1 and V is TRBV24-1, with TRBD1 matching 8 bases. From germline, CDR1 is KGHDR and CDR2 SFDVKD. The CDR3 is 15 amino acids. V was clipped by 4 bases and J by 7 bases; unmatched bases: 8. The CDR3 DNA reads TGTGCCACCAGTGACACCGGGACAGGTAAAAATGAGCAGTTCTTC. It translates to CATSDTGTGKNEQFF.

The J gene is TRBJ2-6, the V gene TRBV19; TRBD1 matches 7 bases. The CDR3 sequence is 21 residues long. J was trimmed by 0 bases and V by 3 bases; bases with no gene match: 17. Per germline, CDR1 LNHDA and CDR2 SQIVND (reference sequence). The CDR3, as DNA: TGTGCCAGTAGTATGGGAGTGGTCGGGACAGACCAACTCTCTGGGGCCAACGTCCTGACTTTC. This gives the protein CASSMGVVGTDQLSGANVLTF.

This chain uses TRBV7-3 with TRBJ1-1, with 8 bases matching TRBD1. The V gene's germline CDR1 is SGHTA and CDR2 FQGTGA. J gave up 11 bases and V 5 bases, and 10 bases lay outside the gene matches. The CDR3 extends over 13 amino acids. The CDR3 reads CASSHPGGAVAFF. The CDR3 region has the DNA TGTGCCAGCAGCCATCCAGGGGGCGCGGTGGCTTTCTTT.

This sequence joins TRBV6-5 and TRBJ1-2; 7 nucleotides match TRBD1. The V gene's germline CDR1 is MNHEY and CDR2 SVGAGI. This CDR3 comprises 15 residues. V was clipped by 4 bases and J by 7 bases; unmatched bases: 12. Here the CDR3 reads CASSSLHQGVGGYTF. The CDR3 DNA reads TGTGCCAGCAGTTCCTTACATCAGGGGGTAGGTGGCTACACCTTC.

This chain connects TRBV11-2 to TRBJ2-2; 8 bases fit TRBD2. The V gene end was trimmed by 5 bases and the J gene end by 0 bases; junction bases not matched to a gene: 2. Germline V gene data show CDR1 as SGHAT and CDR2 as FQNNGV. This CDR3 has 15 amino acids. This CDR3 reads CASSRGGTNTGELFF. DNA of the CDR3: TGTGCCAGCAGCCGGGGGGGTACGAACACCGGGGAGCTGTTTTTT.

This rearrangement joins TRBV6-2 or TRBV6-3 to TRBJ1-5; D is perhaps TRBD1 (5 bases). Looked up from germline, CDR1 is MNHEY and CDR2 is SVGEGT. The V and J ends lost 2 bases and 7 bases respectively, with 12 bases between them. The CDR3 loop spans 14 amino acids. CDR3 coding DNA: TGTGCCAGCAGTTACGTAAGACAGCAGCAGCCCCAGCATTTT. The encoded protein is CASSYVRQQQPQHF.